This T cell receptor beta chain came from a study of patients and donors after allogeneic stem cell transplantation. The junction had 5 bases not matched to a gene; V was cut back by 1 base and J by 7 bases. CDR3 length equals 16 residues. TCRdb used MiXCR to reprocess the RT-PCR reads, holding one entry per CDR3 protein. The table shows about a million distinct CDR3 sequences, with about a sixth occurring only once. This clonotype was picked up many times. The sample consisted of blood, either unsorted or a sorted T cell fraction (not recorded which). This clonotype was sampled from a human donor who was either an allogeneic HSCT recipient or a stem cell or donor lymphocyte infusion donor (not recorded which). It is not recorded whose cells these are; they may come from a transplant donor. The V gene is TRBV12-3 or TRBV12-4, the J gene TRBJ2-1, with TRBD2 matching 12 bases. The CDR3 coding sequence is TGTGCCAGCAGTTTAGGGCTAGCGGGAGGGCCAAATGAGCAGTTCTTC. The encoded protein is CASSLGLAGGPNEQFF.